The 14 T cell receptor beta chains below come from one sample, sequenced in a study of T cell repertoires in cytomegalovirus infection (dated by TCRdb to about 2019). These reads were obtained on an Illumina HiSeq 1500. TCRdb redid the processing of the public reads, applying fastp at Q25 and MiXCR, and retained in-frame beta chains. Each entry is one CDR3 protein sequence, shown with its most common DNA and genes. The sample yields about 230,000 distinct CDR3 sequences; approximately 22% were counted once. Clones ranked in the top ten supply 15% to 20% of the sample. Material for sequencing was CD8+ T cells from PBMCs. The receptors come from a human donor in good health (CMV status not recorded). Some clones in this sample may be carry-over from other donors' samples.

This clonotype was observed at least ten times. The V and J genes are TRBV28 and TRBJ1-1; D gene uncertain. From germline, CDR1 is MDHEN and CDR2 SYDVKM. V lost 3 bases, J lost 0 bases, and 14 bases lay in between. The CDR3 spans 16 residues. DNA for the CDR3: TGTGCCAGCAGTTTCCGGACCGAATTTATGAACACTGAAGCTTTCTTT. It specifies CASSFRTEFMNTEAFF.

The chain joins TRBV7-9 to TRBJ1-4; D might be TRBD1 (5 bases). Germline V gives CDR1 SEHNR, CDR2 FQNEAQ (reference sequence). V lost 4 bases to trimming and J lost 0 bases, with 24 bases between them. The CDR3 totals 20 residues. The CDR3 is CASSWTPGWGLSPTNEKLFF. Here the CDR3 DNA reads TGTGCCAGCAGCTGGACGCCGGGTTGGGGCCTGTCACCAACTAATGAAAAACTGTTTTTT.

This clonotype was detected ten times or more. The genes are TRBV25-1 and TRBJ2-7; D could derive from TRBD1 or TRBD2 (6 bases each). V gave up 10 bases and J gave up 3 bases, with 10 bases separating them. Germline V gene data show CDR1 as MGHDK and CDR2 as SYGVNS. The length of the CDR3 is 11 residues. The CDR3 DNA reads TGTGCCACCGGAGGGGGCTACGAGCAGTACTTC. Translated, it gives CATGGGYEQYF.

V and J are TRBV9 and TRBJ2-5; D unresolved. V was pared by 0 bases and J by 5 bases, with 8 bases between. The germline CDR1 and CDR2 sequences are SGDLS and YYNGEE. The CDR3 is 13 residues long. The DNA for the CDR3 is TGTGCCAGCAGCGTAGACCCCTTGGAGACCCAGTACTTC. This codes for CASSVDPLETQYF.

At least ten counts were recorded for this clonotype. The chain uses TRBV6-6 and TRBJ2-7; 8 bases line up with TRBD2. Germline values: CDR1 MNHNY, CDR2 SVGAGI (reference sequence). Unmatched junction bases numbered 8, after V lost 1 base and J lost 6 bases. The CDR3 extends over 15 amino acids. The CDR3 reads CASSYFGRGLSEQYF. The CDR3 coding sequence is TGTGCCAGCAGTTACTTCGGGAGGGGGTTGAGCGAGCAGTACTTC.

CDR3: CSARDLAGTYEQYF. DNA for the CDR3: TGCAGTGCTAGAGATTTAGCGGGTACCTACGAGCAGTACTTC. The rearrangement uses TRBV20-1 and TRBJ2-7; TRBD2 matches 7 bases. This CDR3 region has 14 residues. Germline assignment: CDR1 DFQATT and CDR2 SNEGSKA (reference sequence). V shed 0 bases and J 2 bases; nucleotides not matched to a gene: 4.

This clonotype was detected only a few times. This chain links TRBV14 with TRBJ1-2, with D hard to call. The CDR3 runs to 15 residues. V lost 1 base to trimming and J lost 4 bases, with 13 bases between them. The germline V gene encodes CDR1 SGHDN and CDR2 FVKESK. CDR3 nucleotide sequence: TGTGCCAGCAGCCAAGGGATGGGCTCCGGCTATGGCTACACCTTC. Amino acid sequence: CASSQGMGSGYGYTF.

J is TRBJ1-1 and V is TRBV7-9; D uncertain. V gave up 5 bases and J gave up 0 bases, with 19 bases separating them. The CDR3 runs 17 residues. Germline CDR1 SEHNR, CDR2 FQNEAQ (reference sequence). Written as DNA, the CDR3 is TGTGCCAGCAGCCGCCAAGCCGGGATTGGGTTGAACACTGAAGCTTTCTTT. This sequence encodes CASSRQAGIGLNTEAFF.

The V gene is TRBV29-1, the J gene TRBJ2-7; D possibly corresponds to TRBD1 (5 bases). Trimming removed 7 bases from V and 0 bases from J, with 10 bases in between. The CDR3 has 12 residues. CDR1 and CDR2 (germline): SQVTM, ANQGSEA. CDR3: CSAGGASYEQYF. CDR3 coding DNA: TGCAGCGCTGGTGGGGCCTCCTACGAGCAGTACTTC.

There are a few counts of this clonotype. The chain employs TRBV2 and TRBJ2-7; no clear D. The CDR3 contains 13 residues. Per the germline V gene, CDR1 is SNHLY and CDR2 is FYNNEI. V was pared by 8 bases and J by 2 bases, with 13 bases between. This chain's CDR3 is CASSDGPTYEQYF. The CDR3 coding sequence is TGTGCCAGCTCCGACGGACCTACCTACGAGCAGTACTTC.

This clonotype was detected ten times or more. The CDR3 coding sequence is TGTGCCAGCAGTGATGGGACTAGCGGGGGGACCCCCCCGGGGACCCAGTACTTC. Protein product: CASSDGTSGGTPPGTQYF. The chain carries TRBV2 and TRBJ2-5, with TRBD2 matching over 15 bases. The germline V gene encodes CDR1 SNHLY and CDR2 FYNNEI. The CDR3 loop spans 18 amino acids. The ends lost 3 bases at V and 7 bases at J; junction bases unmatched: 12.

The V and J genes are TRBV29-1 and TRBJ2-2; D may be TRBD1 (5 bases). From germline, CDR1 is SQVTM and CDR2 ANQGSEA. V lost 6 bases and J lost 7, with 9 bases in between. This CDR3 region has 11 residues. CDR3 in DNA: TGCAGCGTCAGGGATGACGGGGAGCTGTTTTTT. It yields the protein CSVRDDGELFF.

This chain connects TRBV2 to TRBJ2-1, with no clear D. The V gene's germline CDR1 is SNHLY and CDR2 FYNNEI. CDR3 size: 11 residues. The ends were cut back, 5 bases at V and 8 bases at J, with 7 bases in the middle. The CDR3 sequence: CASSIRDEQFF. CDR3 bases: TGTGCCAGCAGTATCCGAGATGAGCAGTTCTTC.

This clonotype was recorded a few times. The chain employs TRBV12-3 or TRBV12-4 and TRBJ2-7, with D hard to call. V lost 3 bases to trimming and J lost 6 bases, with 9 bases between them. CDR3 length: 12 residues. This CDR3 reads CASSFGGVEQYF. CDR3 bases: TGTGCCAGCAGTTTCGGCGGAGTCGAGCAGTACTTC.